These 28 T cell receptor beta chains were sequenced from one sample in a study of OX40 agonist ivuxolimab in advanced cancers. Sequencing was performed with immunoSEQ multiplex PCR; in TCRdb, only in-frame clones are kept and a portion is missing. The sample records 90,000 to 150,000 clones, roughly nine tenths being singletons. The sample here was CD4+ or CD8+ T cells sorted from blood, taken in a trial of the OX40 agonist ivuxolimab. Every receptor here comes from an adult with an advanced solid tumor such as melanoma, head and neck, liver or kidney cancer.

The chain links TRBV27 to TRBJ1-1; TRBD1 aligns across 9 bases. Germline assignment: CDR1 MNHEY and CDR2 SMNVEV (reference sequence). The CDR3 covers 15 residues. The junction had 9 bases not matched to a gene; V was cut back by 6 bases and J by 4 bases. This chain's CDR3 is CASRIQGAGGTEAFF. The CDR3 DNA reads TGTGCCAGCAGAATACAGGGGGCGGGAGGCACTGAAGCTTTCTTT.

The chain is built from TRBV7-5 and TRBJ2-3; whether TRBD1, the table's D call, matches the DNA was not checked. TRBV7-5 is termed a pseudogene. The CDR3 consists of 14 residues. This CDR3 is CARILTGPTDTQYF. The CDR3 coding sequence is TGTGCCAGAATCCTGACAGGGCCGACAGATACGCAGTATTTT.

The chain's CDR3 is CASSPGGRLHQPQHF. The CDR3 bases are TGTGCCAGCAGTCCCGGAGGCAGACTCCATCAGCCCCAGCATTTT. The rearrangement links TRBV28 to TRBJ1-5; unclear D gene. V was pared by 5 bases and J by 5 bases, with 16 bases between. The CDR3 totals 15 residues. Germline V gene lookup returns CDR1 MDHEN and CDR2 SYDVKM.

The chain has TRBV4-2 and TRBJ1-4; D remains unclear. This CDR3 comprises 15 residues. V dropped 0 bases and J dropped 0 bases, with 5 bases sitting between them. Germline loops: CDR1 LGHNA, CDR2 YNFKEQ. DNA for the CDR3: TGTGCCAGCAGCCAAGATGCTGCAACTAATGAAAAACTGTTTTTT. Its protein product is CASSQDAATNEKLFF.

The rearrangement links TRBV4-1 to TRBJ2-3; TRBD2 matches 7 bases. V shed 3 bases, J shed 2 bases, and the junction held 11 bases outside the gene matches. The germline CDR1 and CDR2 sequences are MGHRA and YSYEKL. The CDR3 has 17 amino acids. The CDR3 coding sequence is TGCGCCAGCAGCCATCTCCTTAGCGGACTAGTCACAGATACGCAGTATTTT. Translation: CASSHLLSGLVTDTQYF.

This clone was seen only once. The chain recombines TRBV2 with TRBJ2-1; TRBD2 agrees at 12 bases. Germline CDR1 is SNHLY and CDR2 is FYNNEI. CDR3 size: 15 residues. J was trimmed by 7 bases and V by 5 bases; bases with no gene match: 6. The CDR3 DNA reads TGTGCCAGCAGTCTCCTAGCGGGGGGGCTAAATGAGCAGTTCTTC. This translates into CASSLLAGGLNEQFF. The complete variable domain, with remaining parts taken from reference TRBV2 and TRBJ2-1, reads EPEVTQTPSHQVTQMGQEVILRCVPISNHLYFYWYRQILGQKVEFLVSFYNNEISEKSEIFDDQFSVERPDGSNFTLKIRSTKLEDSAMYFCASSLLAGGLNEQFFGPGTRLTVL.

This chain connects TRBV6-6 to TRBJ1-5, with 7 bases aligning to TRBD1. CDR3 size: 16 residues. Germline values: CDR1 MNHNY, CDR2 SVGAGI (reference sequence). The V gene end was trimmed by 4 bases and the J gene end by 2 bases; junction bases not matched to a gene: 8. The CDR3 nucleotides are TGTGCCAGCAGTTGGCAAGGGGGCGCCGGCAATCAGCCCCAGCATTTT. Protein: CASSWQGGAGNQPQHF.

The rearrangement uses TRBV18 and TRBJ2-2; D possibly corresponds to TRBD1 (6 bases). The CDR3 spans 16 residues. Trimming removed 0 bases at V and 4 bases at J, with 12 bases between. CDR1 KGHSH and CDR2 LQKENI come from the germline V gene. The CDR3 protein is CASSPPGQGSTGELFF. The DNA of the CDR3 is TGTGCCAGCTCACCACCGGGACAAGGGAGCACCGGGGAGCTGTTTTTT.

V and J are TRBV29-1 and TRBJ2-3; 9 bases fit TRBD1. J lost 3 bases, V lost 4 bases, and 8 bases had no gene match. The germline V gene encodes CDR1 SQVTM and CDR2 ANQGSEA. CDR3 length equals 15 residues. The CDR3 coding sequence is TGCAGCGTTGGATACGGGACAGGGAAGACAGATACGCAGTATTTT. It codes for CSVGYGTGKTDTQYF.

V and J are TRBV11-2 and TRBJ1-4; unclear D gene. The CDR3 runs 13 residues. Trimming cost V 3 bases and J 7 bases, with 9 bases left between them. Germline CDR1 is SGHAT and CDR2 is FQNNGV. The CDR3 is CASSLAGREKLFF. The CDR3 bases are TGTGCCAGCAGCTTGGCGGGCCGTGAAAAACTGTTTTTT.

The chain carries TRBV28 and TRBJ2-7; TRBD1 or TRBD2 may be the D gene (5 bases each). V was trimmed by 8 bases and J by 6 bases, leaving 17 bases between them. The CDR3 has 13 residues. Looked up from germline, CDR1 is MDHEN and CDR2 is SYDVKM. The DNA of the CDR3 is TGTGCCAGCGGACGGGGAAGGGACCTCGAGCAGTACTTC. The encoded protein is CASGRGRDLEQYF.

The CDR3 sequence: CASSYLANTGELFF. CDR3 bases: TGTGCCAGCAGTTACCTCGCGAACACCGGGGAGCTGTTTTTT. V and J are TRBV6-5 and TRBJ2-2; D is undetermined. V gave up 2 bases and J gave up 0 bases, with 4 bases separating them. The germline CDR1 and CDR2 sequences are MNHEY and SVGAGI. The CDR3 runs 14 residues.

This chain links TRBV7-2 with TRBJ2-3; D is perhaps TRBD1 (6 bases). This CDR3 is built from 14 residues. Trimming cost V 3 bases and J 4 bases, with 11 bases left between them. Germline V lookup: CDR1 SGHTA, CDR2 FQGNSA. CDR3 nucleotides: TGTGCCAGCAGCTTCGGACAGATGGCAGATACGCAGTATTTT. Its translation: CASSFGQMADTQYF.

The rearrangement uses TRBV9 and TRBJ1-3, with D perhaps matching TRBD1 (5 bases). CDR1 is SGDLS, CDR2 YYNGEE, per germline. This CDR3 region has 15 residues. Trimming cost V 3 bases and J 4 bases, with 14 bases left between them. This CDR3 reads CASSATIRVGNTIYF. In DNA, the CDR3 is TGTGCCAGCAGCGCCACCATCAGGGTAGGAAACACCATATATTTT.

The rearrangement links TRBV10-3 to TRBJ2-3, with 7 bases fitting TRBD1. V shed 8 bases and J 2 bases; nucleotides not matched to a gene: 10. The CDR3 totals 15 residues. The V gene's germline CDR1 is ENHRY and CDR2 SYGVKD. The CDR3 protein is CAISKGAGLTDTQYF. CDR3 DNA: TGTGCCATCTCGAAGGGGGCGGGTCTCACAGATACGCAGTATTTT.

The chain links TRBV18 to TRBJ2-1; weak D call: TRBD1 (6 bases). V was pared by 0 bases and J by 6 bases, with 12 bases between. This CDR3 is built from 15 residues. CDR1 is KGHSH, CDR2 LQKENI, per germline. The CDR3 coding sequence is TGTGCCAGCTCACCACCGTGGACAGAATCCAATGAGCAGTTCTTC. This codes for CASSPPWTESNEQFF.

Only a few counts were recorded for this clone. The chain recombines TRBV19 with TRBJ2-3, with 11 positions matching TRBD1. CDR3 size: 15 residues. Trimming removed 6 bases from V and 2 bases from J; junction bases left unmatched: 4. Germline loops: CDR1 LNHDA, CDR2 SQIVND (reference sequence). The CDR3 nucleotides read TGTGCCAGTAGCGGACAGGGGGCTAACACAGATACGCAGTATTTT. Translating gives CASSGQGANTDTQYF.

This chain links TRBV6-1 with TRBJ1-1, with 7 bases fitting TRBD1. The CDR3 runs 15 residues. Trimming removed 1 base from V and 0 bases from J; junction bases left unmatched: 2. Germline CDR1 reads MNHNS; CDR2 reads SASEGT. As DNA, the CDR3 is TGTGCCAGCAGTGAAGGTGGGACAGTGAACACTGAAGCTTTCTTT. Encoded protein: CASSEGGTVNTEAFF.

The chain is built from TRBV2 and TRBJ2-7; 13 nucleotides agree with TRBD2. This CDR3 comprises 16 residues. Trimming removed 4 bases from V and 0 bases from J; junction bases left unmatched: 3. Germline CDR1 SNHLY, CDR2 FYNNEI. CDR3 in amino acids: CASSVGLAGPSYEQYF. CDR3 nucleotide sequence: TGTGCCAGCAGTGTGGGACTAGCGGGACCCTCCTACGAGCAGTACTTC. Filled out from reference TRBV2 and TRBJ2-7, the complete variable domain reads EPEVTQTPSHQVTQMGQEVILRCVPISNHLYFYWYRQILGQKVEFLVSFYNNEISEKSEIFDDQFSVERPDGSNFTLKIRSTKLEDSAMYFCASSVGLAGPSYEQYFGPGTRLTVT.

This chain uses TRBV14 with TRBJ2-5, with 10 bases matching TRBD2. The germline V gene encodes CDR1 SGHDN and CDR2 FVKESK. V shed 4 bases, J shed 6 bases, and the junction held 5 bases outside the gene matches. This CDR3 has 14 residues. DNA for the CDR3: TGTGCCAGCAGCCTAGCGGGGGGCGGAAAGACCCAGTACTTC. It is translated as CASSLAGGGKTQYF. Using reference TRBV14 and TRBJ2-5 for the parts outside the CDR3, the full variable domain is EAGVTQFPSHSVIEKGQTVTLRCDPISGHDNLYWYRRVMGKEIKFLLHFVKESKQDESGMPNNRFLAERTGGTYSTLKVQPAELEDSGVYFCASSLAGGGKTQYFGPGTRLLVL.

This clone was recorded only once. DNA for the CDR3: TGTGCCAGCATCAGTCGGGGTGAAGCTTTCTTT. It translates to CASISRGEAFF. This sequence joins TRBV19 and TRBJ1-1; D unclear. Germline V CDR1 and CDR2: LNHDA, SQIVND (reference sequence). The V gene lost 9 bases and the J gene lost 7 bases, with 12 bases spanning the gap. CDR3 length: 11 residues.

V usage is TRBV7-2 and J usage is TRBJ1-1; TRBD1 aligns across 7 bases. Germline values: CDR1 SGHTA, CDR2 FQGNSA. The CDR3 spans 14 residues. V gave up 5 bases and J gave up 1 base; unmatched junction bases: 4. Here the CDR3 reads CASSRGQGNTEAFF. CDR3 sequence (DNA): TGTGCCAGCAGCAGGGGGCAGGGGAACACTGAAGCTTTCTTT.

The chain joins TRBV28 to TRBJ1-2; 7 positions agree with TRBD1. V lost 3 bases to trimming and J lost 8 bases; unmatched junction nucleotides: 18. Germline values: CDR1 MDHEN, CDR2 SYDVKM. CDR3 length: 17 amino acids. The CDR3 DNA is TGTGCCAGCAGTTTTGGCCTCGGGGAGGGGGCAGGCTGGGGCTACACCTTC. The encoded protein is CASSFGLGEGAGWGYTF.

This sequence joins TRBV30 and TRBJ2-1; 8 bases are a match to TRBD2. CDR1 and CDR2 (germline): GTSNPN, SVGIG (reference sequence). V was clipped by 1 base and J by 7 bases; unmatched bases: 6. The CDR3 runs 14 residues. CDR3 in amino acids: CAWSGVAGSNEQFF. CDR3 DNA: TGTGCCTGGAGTGGAGTAGCGGGGTCGAATGAGCAGTTCTTC.

The CDR3, as DNA: TGTGCCAGCAGCTTAGGAGCTGCTGCCGGGGAGCTGTTTTTT. Residues: CASSLGAAAGELFF. The gene calls are TRBV11-3 and TRBJ2-2; D remains unclear. The length of the CDR3 is 14 residues. Per germline, CDR1 SGHNT and CDR2 YENEEA. Trimming took 1 base from V and 6 from J, leaving 9 bases between them. Supplemented by reference TRBV11-3 and TRBJ2-2, the full variable domain reads EAGVVQSPRYKIIEKKQPVAFWCNPISGHNTLYWYLQNLGQGPELLIRYENEEAVDDSQLPKDRFSAERLKGVDSTLKIQPAELGDSAVYLCASSLGAAAGELFFGEGSRLTVL.

The V gene is TRBV28, the J gene TRBJ1-1; the D is unclear. V lost 3 bases and J 4 bases, leaving 12 bases between the germline ends. From germline, CDR1 is MDHEN and CDR2 SYDVKM. The length of the CDR3 is 14 residues. Here the CDR3 reads CASSFYPHSTEAFF. CDR3 sequence (DNA): TGTGCCAGCAGTTTTTACCCGCATAGCACTGAAGCTTTCTTT.

The chain recombines TRBV25-1 with TRBJ2-3, with D tentatively TRBD2 (6 bases). Trimming removed 8 bases at V and 0 bases at J, with 12 bases between. This CDR3 contains 14 residues. Germline assignment: CDR1 MGHDK and CDR2 SYGVNS. The DNA for the CDR3 is TGTGCCAGCTCGGAGGGGCTTAGCACAGATACGCAGTATTTT. Protein sequence: CASSEGLSTDTQYF.

V is TRBV6-6 and J is TRBJ2-4; possible D gene TRBD2, 6 bases. The CDR3 runs to 14 residues. V was trimmed by 5 bases and J by 8 bases, leaving 16 bases between them. From germline, CDR1 is MNHNY and CDR2 SVGAGI (reference sequence). CDR3 in DNA: TGTGCCAGCAGTGTCCCAGGGTCGGGGGACATTCAGTACTTC. Amino acid sequence: CASSVPGSGDIQYF.